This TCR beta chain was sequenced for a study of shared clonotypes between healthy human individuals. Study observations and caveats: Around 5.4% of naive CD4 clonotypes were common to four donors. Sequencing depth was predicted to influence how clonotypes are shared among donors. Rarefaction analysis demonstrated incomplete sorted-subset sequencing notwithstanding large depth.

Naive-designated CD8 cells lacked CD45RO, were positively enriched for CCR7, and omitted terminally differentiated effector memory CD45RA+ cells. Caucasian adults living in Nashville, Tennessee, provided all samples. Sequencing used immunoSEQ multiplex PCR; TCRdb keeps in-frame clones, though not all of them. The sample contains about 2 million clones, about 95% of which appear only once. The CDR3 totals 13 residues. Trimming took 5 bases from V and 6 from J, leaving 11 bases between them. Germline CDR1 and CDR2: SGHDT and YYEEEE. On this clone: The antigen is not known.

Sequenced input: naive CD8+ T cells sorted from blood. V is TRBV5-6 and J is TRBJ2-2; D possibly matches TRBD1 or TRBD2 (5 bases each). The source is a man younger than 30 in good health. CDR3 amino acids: CASSFGTSGELFF. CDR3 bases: TGTGCCAGCAGTTTCGGGACGTCCGGGGAGCTGTTTTTT.